A single sample gave rise to the 26 T cell receptor beta chains below, sequenced in a study of blood T cell repertoires in COVID-19 (dated by TCRdb to 2018 to 2021). The library was obtained by the immunoSEQ multiplex PCR assay. TCRdb's version of the immuneACCESS table is confined to in-frame rearrangements and falls short of the full clone set. An unresolved V gene accounts for under half of the shortfall where checked; the remainder is of unknown origin. This sample holds about 190,000 clones; about 77% were observed only once. The ten largest clones represent about 2.8% of the sample. Sequenced input: peripheral blood. The receptors were gathered from a woman over 75 with active or convalescent COVID-19.

The rearrangement uses TRBV5-4 and TRBJ2-2, with TRBD2 matching 11 bases. CDR1 SGHNT and CDR2 YYREEE come from the germline V gene (reference sequence). The CDR3 totals 16 residues. J was trimmed by 2 bases and V by 5 bases; bases with no gene match: 5. The CDR3 nucleotides are TGTGCCAGCAGTTCGGGACTAGCGGATAACACCGGGGAGCTGTTTTTT. Encoded protein: CASSSGLADNTGELFF.

CDR3 protein: CASSLYTSETEAFF. The CDR3, as DNA: TGCGCCAGCAGCTTGTACACATCGGAGACTGAAGCTTTCTTT. The J gene is TRBJ1-1, the V gene TRBV5-1; D is ambiguous. Deletions cut 1 base from V and 5 bases from J, with 12 bases between. Looked up from germline, CDR1 is SGHRS and CDR2 is YFSETQ. The CDR3 has 14 residues. The whole variable domain, filled in from reference TRBV5-1 and TRBJ1-1, reads KAGVTQTPRYLIKTRGQQVTLSCSPISGHRSVSWYQQTPGQGLQFLFEYFSETQRNKGNFPGRFSGRQFSNSRSEMNVSTLELGDSALYLCASSLYTSETEAFFGQGTRLTVV.

The rearrangement joins TRBV7-2 to TRBJ1-1, with D possibly matching TRBD1 (5 bases). V dropped 4 bases and J dropped 0 bases, with 12 bases sitting between them. The CDR3 contains 15 residues. CDR1 is SGHTA, CDR2 FQGNSA, per germline. The CDR3, as DNA: TGTGCCAGCAGCTCACACGGGGGACTGAACACTGAAGCTTTCTTT. As protein: CASSSHGGLNTEAFF.

This clone was detected only once. The rearrangement uses TRBV5-1 and TRBJ2-1, with TRBD2 matching 12 bases. CDR3 length equals 15 residues. Trimming at V came to 2 bases and at J to 9 bases, leaving 6 bases not matched to a gene. Germline V gene data show CDR1 as SGHRS and CDR2 as YFSETQ. The CDR3 spells CASSFTSGGPSEQFF. DNA for the CDR3: TGCGCCAGCAGCTTCACTAGCGGGGGGCCGAGTGAGCAGTTCTTC. Full variable domain (rest looked up from reference TRBV5-1 and TRBJ2-1): KAGVTQTPRYLIKTRGQQVTLSCSPISGHRSVSWYQQTPGQGLQFLFEYFSETQRNKGNFPGRFSGRQFSNSRSEMNVSTLELGDSALYLCASSFTSGGPSEQFFGPGTRLTVL.

This chain uses TRBV6-5 with TRBJ1-2, with D tentatively TRBD1 (6 bases). CDR3 length: 13 residues. The V end was cut by 6 bases, the J end by 4 bases, with 12 bases between. Germline CDR1 is MNHEY and CDR2 is SVGAGI. The CDR3 sequence is CASRRTGPYGYTF. CDR3 DNA sequence: TGTGCCAGCAGAAGAACAGGGCCCTATGGCTACACCTTC.

The chain recombines TRBV4-2 with TRBJ2-2; TRBD1 matches at 10 bases. V lost 4 bases to trimming and J lost 7 bases; unmatched junction nucleotides: 3. Germline CDR1 is LGHNA and CDR2 is YNFKEQ. The CDR3 sequence is 14 residues long. This CDR3 reads CASSLGTGVGELFF. The CDR3 region has the DNA TGTGCCAGCAGCCTGGGGACAGGGGTCGGGGAGCTGTTTTTT.

This clone was recorded a few times. The DNA for the CDR3 is TGTGCCAGCAGCCAAAACAGGGGCTACGAGCAGTACTTC. Its protein is CASSQNRGYEQYF. The chain combines TRBV7-2 with TRBJ2-7; 7 positions agree with TRBD1. Germline V gene sequence: CDR1 SGHTA, CDR2 FQGNSA. Trimming removed 5 bases from V and 3 bases from J; junction bases left unmatched: 4. The CDR3 runs 13 residues.

V is TRBV2 and J is TRBJ2-7; a possible D gene is TRBD1 (6 bases). CDR3 length equals 16 residues. Trimming cost V 6 bases and J 0 bases, with 18 bases left between them. In germline, CDR1 is SNHLY, CDR2 FYNNEI. The CDR3 DNA follows: TGTGCCAGCAGAGAGGTGACAGGTTCAAGCTCCTACGAGCAGTACTTC. This codes for CASREVTGSSSYEQYF.

The chain carries TRBV6-1 and TRBJ2-5; tentatively, D is TRBD1 (5 bases). Trimming took off 0 bases at V and 4 bases at J, with 6 bases between the two ends. CDR1 MNHNS and CDR2 SASEGT come from the germline V gene. The CDR3 has 13 residues. CDR3 bases: TGTGCCAGCAGTGAAGCGGGGCCAGAGACCCAGTACTTC. Translation: CASSEAGPETQYF.

V usage is TRBV19 and J usage is TRBJ2-2; 11 bases agree with TRBD2. V shed 3 bases and J 4 bases; nucleotides not matched to a gene: 4. The CDR3 covers 16 residues. Germline loops: CDR1 LNHDA, CDR2 SQIVND (reference sequence). CDR3 amino acids: CASSMLAGGLTGELFF. The CDR3, as DNA: TGTGCCAGTAGTATGCTAGCGGGGGGACTCACCGGGGAGCTGTTTTTT. The whole variable domain, remainder taken from reference TRBV19 and TRBJ2-2, is DGGITQSPKYLFRKEGQNVTLSCEQNLNHDAMYWYRQDPGQGLRLIYYSQIVNDFQKGDIAEGYSVSREKKESFPLTVTSAQKNPTAFYLCASSMLAGGLTGELFFGEGSRLTVL.

In nucleotides, the CDR3 is TGCAGTGCTAGTTTTGCGGGGGGGCCGAATGAGCAGTTCTTC. Translated: CSASFAGGPNEQFF. The chain joins TRBV20-1 to TRBJ2-1; 9 bases fit TRBD2. With 3 bases clipped from V and 7 bases from J, the junction kept 7 bases outside the gene matches. CDR1 and CDR2 from the germline V gene are DFQATT and SNEGSKA (reference sequence). This CDR3 spans 14 amino acids.

The chain recombines TRBV3-1 (or the pseudogene TRBV3-2) with TRBJ2-2; no clear D. V was pared by 2 bases and J by 6 bases, with 19 bases between. Germline CDR1 LGHDT, CDR2 YNNKEL (reference sequence). The CDR3 length is 17 residues. The CDR3, as DNA: TGTGCCAGCAGCCAAAATCCACCCGCGTTTTTTCCCGGGGAGCTGTTTTTT. This encodes CASSQNPPAFFPGELFF.

The gene calls are TRBV5-4 and TRBJ2-5; TRBD1 matches 12 bases. Germline CDR1 SGHNT, CDR2 YYREEE (reference sequence). V lost 6 bases, J lost 4 bases, and 10 bases stayed unmatched. The CDR3 covers 16 residues. The CDR3 coding sequence is TGTGCCAGCACCCCGGGACAGGGGGCCTTTGGAGAGACCCAGTACTTC. This sequence encodes CASTPGQGAFGETQYF.

This clone was counted between two and nine times. J is TRBJ1-4 and V is TRBV21-1; the table's D call of TRBD1 was not tested on the DNA. TRBV21-1 is a known pseudogene. CDR3 length: 14 residues. The CDR3 nucleotides read TGTGCCAGCACCGCAGACAGGGTTGATGAAAAACTGTTTTTT. This encodes CASTADRVDEKLFF.

V is TRBV5-1 and J is TRBJ1-2, with D possibly matching TRBD1 (6 bases). The germline gives CDR1 SGHRS, CDR2 YFSETQ. The germline V and J ends were trimmed by 0 bases and 7 bases, with 13 bases remaining between them. CDR3 length: 14 residues. CDR3 nucleotide sequence: TGCGCCAGCAGCTTGGTCTCAGGGGCCCCTGGCTACACCTTC. It translates to CASSLVSGAPGYTF.

V usage is TRBV5-1 and J usage is TRBJ1-1; TRBD1 matches at 7 bases. Germline CDR1 and CDR2: SGHRS and YFSETQ. J was trimmed by 0 bases and V by 5 bases; bases with no gene match: 10. The CDR3 contains 16 residues. The CDR3 nucleotides are TGCGCCAGCAGATCCGACAGGGTAAGGATGAACACTGAAGCTTTCTTT. Translating gives CASRSDRVRMNTEAFF.

This chain uses TRBV4-1 with TRBJ1-5; 9 bases agree with TRBD1. Unmatched junction bases numbered 1, after V lost 1 base and J lost 0 bases. Germline CDR1 reads MGHRA; CDR2 reads YSYEKL. CDR3 length equals 16 residues. The CDR3 region is CASSQGTGDSNQPQHF. In DNA, the CDR3 is TGCGCCAGCAGCCAAGGGACAGGGGATAGCAATCAGCCCCAGCATTTT.

This clone was detected a few times. V is TRBV28 and J is TRBJ2-7, with 7 bases that match TRBD1. The J segment lost 3 bases and the V segment lost 6 bases, leaving 17 bases of the junction unmatched. Germline values: CDR1 MDHEN, CDR2 SYDVKM. CDR3 length: 17 amino acids. Here the CDR3 DNA reads TGTGCCAGCAGCTCACGTTCTAGAACGACAGGGAGCTACGAGCAGTACTTC. Translated: CASSSRSRTTGSYEQYF.

This chain connects TRBV7-2 to TRBJ2-2; 8 bases agree with TRBD2. V was pared by 3 bases and J by 4 bases, with 1 base of the junction left unmatched. Looked up from germline, CDR1 is SGHTA and CDR2 is FQGNSA. The CDR3 sequence is 14 residues long. In DNA, the CDR3 is TGTGCCAGCAGCTTGCGGGGGGTCACCGGGGAGCTGTTTTTT. This sequence encodes CASSLRGVTGELFF.

J is TRBJ2-3 and V is TRBV5-6, with D possibly TRBD1 on 6 matching bases. From germline, CDR1 is SGHDT and CDR2 YYEEEE. The CDR3 runs to 13 residues. V gave up 0 bases and J gave up 5 bases, with 7 bases separating them. In nucleotides, the CDR3 is TGTGCCAGCAGCTTGGCAGGGGAAGATACGCAGTATTTT. It codes for CASSLAGEDTQYF.

This chain links TRBV7-2 with TRBJ2-2; D is possibly TRBD1 (7 bases). This CDR3 spans 15 amino acids. With 5 bases removed from V and 3 bases from J, the gap between germline ends came to 13 bases. Germline CDR1 is SGHTA and CDR2 is FQGNSA. The CDR3 region is CASSLRDRYTGELFF. For the CDR3, the DNA is TGTGCCAGCAGCCTGCGGGACAGATACACCGGGGAGCTGTTTTTT.

This clone occurred a few times. V gene TRBV19 combines with J gene TRBJ1-5; 12 bases map to TRBD1. Germline trimming cut 8 bases from V and 2 bases from J; bases unmatched to any gene: 10. This CDR3 contains 17 residues. In germline, CDR1 is LNHDA, CDR2 SQIVND (reference sequence). The chain's CDR3 is CASEQRDRGLRNQPQHF. The CDR3 bases are TGTGCCAGTGAACAAAGGGACAGGGGGCTTCGCAATCAGCCCCAGCATTTT.

The gene calls are TRBV7-8 and TRBJ1-5; tentatively, D is TRBD1 (6 bases). The CDR3 runs to 16 residues. V shed 5 bases and J shed 4 bases, with 18 bases lying between them. Germline loops: CDR1 SGHVS, CDR2 FQNEAQ. In DNA, the CDR3 is TGTGCCAGCAGCCGTGACCGGGACACCCGGAATCAGCCCCAGCATTTT. Residues: CASSRDRDTRNQPQHF.

J is TRBJ1-3 and V is TRBV10-3; unclear D gene. The V and J ends lost 5 bases and 4 bases respectively, with 9 bases between them. The CDR3 extends over 13 amino acids. Germline V CDR1 and CDR2: ENHRY, SYGVKD. This CDR3 reads CAISTTSGNTIYF. Here the CDR3 DNA reads TGTGCCATCAGTACTACGTCGGGAAACACCATATATTTT.

V usage is TRBV19 and J usage is TRBJ1-6, with 7 positions matching TRBD1. CDR1 and CDR2 (germline): LNHDA, SQIVND (reference sequence). The CDR3 has 13 amino acids. Losses at the gene ends were 6 bases for V and 9 bases for J; bases not matched to a gene: 5. The CDR3 here is CASRETGVSPLHF. CDR3 nucleotide sequence: TGTGCCAGTAGAGAAACAGGGGTTTCACCCCTCCACTTT.

The chain couples TRBV19 to TRBJ1-1, with TRBD1 matching 9 bases. The CDR3 is 14 amino acids. Trimming cost V 5 bases and J 4 bases; bases outside gene matches: 5. CDR1 LNHDA and CDR2 SQIVND come from the germline V gene (reference sequence). CDR3 nucleotide sequence: TGTGCCAGTAGTTTCACAGGGGGCGTCACTGAAGCTTTCTTT. Encoded protein: CASSFTGGVTEAFF.